This T cell receptor (beta chain) was found in a study of response to subunit inactivated influenza vaccine. Whole-study findings and limits: The authors proposed limited new T cell recruitment per seasonal influenza vaccination.

Germline CDR1 reads MNHEY; CDR2 reads SVGAGI. V gave up 5 bases and J gave up 2 bases, with 10 bases separating them. The CDR3 has 14 amino acids. In regard to this clonotype: Antigen: not known.

MiXCR, applied by TCRdb to the RT-PCR reads, yields one record per CDR3 protein. In the table there are 500,000 or so distinct CDR3 sequences, approximately 17% of which are singletons. The sequencing used CD4+ T cells sorted from PBMCs, collected roughly 24 months after vaccination. This chain links TRBV6-5 with TRBJ1-3; D remains unclear. The sequence was collected from a man between 50 and 69 years old who received an inactivated influenza vaccine. Here the CDR3 reads CASSARLTGNTIYF. The CDR3 DNA reads TGTGCCAGCAGTGCTCGACTAACTGGAAACACCATATATTTT.